This TCR beta chain was observed in a study of T cells in localized non-small cell lung cancer. Whole-study results and caveats: The tumor had only one region sequenced, so heterogeneity remains possible. In adjacent lung, a median roughly 53 of the top 100 tumor clones were found. Maximal T cell clonality occurred in uninvolved adjacent lung, with tumor ranking below it. Longer overall survival was associated with a higher density of T cells in the blood.

As concerns this clone: Its antigen is not identified.

Sequencing was performed with immunoSEQ multiplex PCR; in TCRdb, only in-frame clones are kept and a portion is missing. The sample contains tens of thousands of clones, about four fifths of which appear only once. CDR1 and CDR2 from the germline V gene are SGHDT and YYEEEE. This CDR3 spans 14 amino acids. With V trimmed by 2 bases and J by 5 bases, 6 bases remained unmatched. The chain links TRBV5-6 to TRBJ2-5; 7 bases are a match to TRBD1. The sample in question was peripheral blood mononuclear cells, obtained before any cancer treatment. The clonotype was recovered from a man aged 40-75 years with stage III lung adenocarcinoma. The CDR3 DNA is TGTGCCAGCAGCTTCTGGGACAGACGGGAGACCCAGTACTTC. This gives the protein CASSFWDRRETQYF.